This T cell receptor (delta chain) was identified during a study of gamma-delta T cells after stem cell transplantation. Germline V gene sequence: CDR1 GEAIGNYY, CDR2 EKD. With V trimmed by 3 bases and J by 0 bases, 14 bases remained unmatched. The CDR3 has 18 residues. This clone is labeled as large. TCRdb ran CATT on the RT-PCR reads. The sample shows about 540 delta-chain clones, about 9.9% of them seen only once. The sequence derives from a human donor. It is not recorded whose cells these are; they may come from a transplant donor. Sequenced material: gamma-delta T cells. This chain uses TRDV2 with TRDJ1; TRDD3 aligns across 8 bases. The CDR3 here is CACDVLRGVLGDTDKLIF. DNA of the CDR3: TGTGCCTGTGACGTCCTCCGGGGCGTACTGGGGGACACCGATAAACTCATCTTT.